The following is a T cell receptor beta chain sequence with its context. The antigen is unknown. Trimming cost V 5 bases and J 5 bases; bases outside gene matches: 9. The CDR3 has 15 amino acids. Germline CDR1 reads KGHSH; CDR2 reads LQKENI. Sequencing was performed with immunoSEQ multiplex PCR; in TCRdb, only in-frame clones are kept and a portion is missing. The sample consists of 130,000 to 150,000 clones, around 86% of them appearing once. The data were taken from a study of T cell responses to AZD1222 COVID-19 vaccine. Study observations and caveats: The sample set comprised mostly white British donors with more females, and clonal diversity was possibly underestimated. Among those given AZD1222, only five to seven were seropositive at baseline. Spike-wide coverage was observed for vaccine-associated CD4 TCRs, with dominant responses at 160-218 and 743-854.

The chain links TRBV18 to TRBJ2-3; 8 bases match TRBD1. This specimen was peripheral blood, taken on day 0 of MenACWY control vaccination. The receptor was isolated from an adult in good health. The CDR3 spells CASSTQGATVDTQYF. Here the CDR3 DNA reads TGTGCCAGCTCAACCCAGGGGGCCACGGTAGATACGCAGTATTTT.